This is a list of T cell receptor beta chains from one sample in a study of molecular identifiers for immune sequencing clone quantification. TCRdb used MiXCR to reprocess the PCR reads, holding one entry per CDR3 protein. Among 460,000 or so distinct CDR3 sequences listed, 20% to 25% were seen once. Sequenced sample: naive CD8+ T cells from blood, with Jurkat cell RNA spiked in. All receptors come from a human donor in good health. Some libraries in this study had Jurkat cell RNA spiked in. CDR3s include the opening cysteine and the closing phenylalanine or tryptophan. A D gene is named only where the DNA matches it firmly. The listing skips clone size in some rows; elsewhere it reads once, few, many or a size class.

18	TRBD2	TRBJ2-5	TRBV7-9	.	CASSPGWTLAGDQETQYF	TGTGCCAGCAGCCCAGGCTGGACGCTCGCGGGGGACCAAGAGACCCAGTACTTC
15	.	TRBJ2-7	TRBV18	many	CASSPYEGQAYEQYF	TGTGCCAGCTCACCCTACGAGGGCCAAGCCTACGAGCAGTACTTC
13	.	TRBJ1-2	TRBV13	few	CASSLVSDDGYTF	TGTGCCAGCAGCTTAGTCTCCGACGATGGCTACACCTTC
15	.	TRBJ1-4	TRBV7-6	.	CASTPTSRYNEKLFF	TGTGCCAGCACCCCCACTAGCCGATATAATGAAAAACTGTTTTTT
14	.	TRBJ2-7	TRBV19	many	CASSIDGPSKKQYF	TGTGCCAGTAGTATAGACGGCCCGTCAAAAAAGCAGTACTTC
15	TRBD1	TRBJ1-2	TRBV12-3/TRBV12-4	.	CASSLTDRVWYGYTF	TGTGCCAGCAGTTTAACGGACAGGGTATGGTATGGCTACACCTTC
15	TRBD1	TRBJ1-1	TRBV19	.	CASSMQKGANTEAFF	TGTGCCAGTAGTATGCAGAAGGGGGCGAACACTGAAGCTTTCTTT
14	.	TRBJ2-5	TRBV30	many	CAWTLRPDGGTQYF	TGTGCCTGGACCCTCCGGCCTGACGGGGGGACCCAGTACTTC
14	.	TRBJ2-7	TRBV27	few	CASSFRGLLDEQYF	TGTGCCAGCAGTTTCCGGGGTCTTCTGGACGAGCAGTACTTC
14	.	TRBJ1-1	TRBV29-1	many	CSVESKGTNTEAFF	TGCAGCGTTGAATCGAAAGGAACGAACACTGAAGCTTTCTTT
16	TRBD2	TRBJ2-7	TRBV20-1	.	CSAREFAGGPSYEQYF	TGCAGTGCTAGAGAGTTCGCGGGGGGGCCCTCCTACGAGCAGTACTTC
13	.	TRBJ2-2	TRBV19	few	CASSVLASGELFF	TGTGCCAGTAGTGTTCTGGCGTCCGGGGAGCTGTTTTTT
15	.	TRBJ2-7	TRBV30	.	CAWSALLGGCYEQYF	TGTGCCTGGAGTGCTTTATTAGGGGGATGCTACGAGCAGTACTTC
16	TRBD1	TRBJ1-1	TRBV7-6	.	CASSSNDRGPGTEAFF	TGTGCCAGCAGCTCAAATGACAGGGGGCCTGGCACTGAAGCTTTCTTT
12	.	TRBJ2-7	TRBV20-1	many	CSAESNFYEQYF	TGCAGTGCTGAGAGCAATTTCTACGAGCAGTACTTC
16	TRBD1	TRBJ1-4	TRBV5-6	few	CASSLGGGAWNEKLFF	TGTGCCAGCAGCTTGGGAGGGGGCGCGTGGAATGAAAAACTGTTTTTT
14	.	TRBJ2-3	TRBV12-3/TRBV12-4	few	CASSAGGGTDTQYF	TGTGCCAGCAGTGCAGGGGGGGGGACAGATACGCAGTATTTT
14	.	TRBJ1-3	TRBV29-1	few	CSVGDRSSGNTIYF	TGCAGCGTTGGAGACAGATCGTCTGGAAACACCATATATTTT
15	.	TRBJ1-5	TRBV27	many	CASRPFGVSNQPQHF	TGTGCCAGCCGCCCTTTCGGGGTAAGCAATCAGCCCCAGCATTTT
13	.	TRBJ1-1	TRBV10-3	once	CATRAGMNTEAFF	TGTGCCACCCGTGCGGGGATGAACACTGAAGCTTTCTTT
15	TRBD1	TRBJ1-2	TRBV4-1	.	CASSQETGSNYGYTF	TGCGCCAGCAGCCAAGAGACAGGGTCTAACTATGGCTACACCTTC
15	.	TRBJ2-3	TRBV6-1	many	CASSEERTSTDTQYF	TGTGCCAGCAGTGAAGAACGGACTAGCACAGATACGCAGTATTTT
16	.	TRBJ1-1	TRBV7-9	few	CASSPVLLTMNTEAFF	TGTGCCAGCAGCCCAGTTCTCTTAACTATGAACACTGAAGCTTTCTTT